Following are 30 T cell receptor beta chains from one sample sequenced in a study of blood T cell repertoires in COVID-19. The method was immunoSEQ multiplex PCR; TCRdb's version includes in-frame clones alone and lacks a portion of them. The sample has some 110,000 clones, approximately 80% seen once. The sequencing input was peripheral blood. Source of these receptors: a middle-aged man with acute or convalescent COVID-19.

The chain joins TRBV28 to TRBJ1-2; TRBD1 aligns across 7 bases. This CDR3 contains 14 residues. With 5 bases clipped from V and 2 bases from J, the junction kept 5 bases outside the gene matches. Germline CDR1 reads MDHEN; CDR2 reads SYDVKM. The CDR3 region is CASSPGQVNYGYTF. In DNA form, the CDR3 reads TGTGCCAGCAGTCCCGGACAGGTAAACTATGGCTACACCTTC.

This rearrangement joins TRBV10-3 to TRBJ1-1; possibly TRBD1 for D (5 bases). Trimming shortened V by 0 bases and J by 4 bases, and 15 bases separated the two germline ends. This CDR3 has 16 amino acids. Germline V gene sequence: CDR1 ENHRY, CDR2 SYGVKD. In DNA form, the CDR3 reads TGTGCCATCAGTGAGTCATCCCGGACCGGGGGCACTGAAGCTTTCTTT. Translated, it gives CAISESSRTGGTEAFF.

V gene TRBV4-2 combines with J gene TRBJ1-4; D is possibly TRBD1 (6 bases). Germline CDR1 LGHNA, CDR2 YNFKEQ. The CDR3 covers 16 residues. The V and J ends lost 3 bases and 10 bases respectively, with 21 bases between them. The CDR3 sequence: CASSQGPQGPEGKLFF. Written as DNA, the CDR3 is TGTGCCAGCAGCCAGGGCCCCCAGGGGCCCGAAGGAAAACTGTTTTTT.

The chain is built from TRBV5-8 and TRBJ1-4; D is undetermined. The CDR3 is 15 amino acids. CDR1 SGHTS and CDR2 YDEGEE come from the germline V gene. Trimming removed 0 bases from V and 2 bases from J, with 8 bases in between. Here the CDR3 DNA reads TGTGCCAGCAGCTTGGGGGCTGGGACTAATGAAAAACTGTTTTTT. Encoded protein: CASSLGAGTNEKLFF.

The rearrangement links TRBV2 to TRBJ1-1; tentatively, D is TRBD1 (5 bases). This CDR3 is built from 13 residues. Looked up from germline, CDR1 is SNHLY and CDR2 is FYNNEI. Trimming removed 4 bases at V and 7 bases at J, with 13 bases between. CDR3 DNA: TGTGCCAGCAGTGCGGGGGAAGGCGGTGAAGCTTTCTTT. Amino acid sequence: CASSAGEGGEAFF.

The chain carries TRBV7-9 and TRBJ1-3; D is ambiguous. V lost 2 bases and J 4 bases, leaving 12 bases between the germline ends. Germline CDR1 reads SEHNR; CDR2 reads FQNEAQ (reference sequence). The CDR3 is 15 residues long. The CDR3, as DNA: TGTGCCAGCAGCTTACCGCGGAGGCTCGGAAACACCATATATTTT. Residues: CASSLPRRLGNTIYF.

V and J are TRBV2 and TRBJ2-3, with TRBD2 as a possible D gene (5 bases). In germline, CDR1 is SNHLY, CDR2 FYNNEI. Trimming shortened V by 6 bases and J by 3 bases, and 16 bases separated the two germline ends. CDR3 length: 15 residues. CDR3 nucleotides: TGTGCCAGCAGCCCCACCGGCAGGAGGACAGATACGCAGTATTTT. It translates to CASSPTGRRTDTQYF.

This chain joins TRBV25-1 and TRBJ1-1, with D perhaps TRBD1 (6 bases). The CDR3 loop spans 12 amino acids. Between the trimmed V and J ends, which lost 1 base and 9 bases, there was a span of 9 bases. Germline V gene sequence: CDR1 MGHDK, CDR2 SYGVNS. CDR3 DNA sequence: TGTGCCAGCAGTGAATGGGGGGGCCAAGCTTTCTTT. Translation gives CASSEWGGQAFF.

This clone was recorded a few times. The chain is built from TRBV10-3 and TRBJ2-2, with 7 nucleotides matching TRBD2. Germline V gene sequence: CDR1 ENHRY, CDR2 SYGVKD. The V gene end was trimmed by 6 bases and the J gene end by 6 bases; junction bases not matched to a gene: 13. There are 16 residues in the CDR3. The CDR3 spells CAIRDKAGPGPGELFF. DNA of the CDR3: TGTGCCATCAGAGACAAAGCGGGGCCAGGGCCCGGGGAGCTGTTTTTT.

J is TRBJ2-1 and V is TRBV12-5, with 7 bases fitting TRBD2. The ends lost 6 bases at V and 2 bases at J; junction bases unmatched: 7. The germline V gene has CDR1 LGHNT and CDR2 FRNRAP. CDR3 length: 15 amino acids. CDR3 nucleotides: TGTGCTAGTGGCCTTCGGGGGGTCCCCTACAATGAGCAGTTCTTC. Translating it yields CASGLRGVPYNEQFF.

V and J are TRBV10-3 and TRBJ2-7, with 7 bases lining up with TRBD1. Germline V lookup: CDR1 ENHRY, CDR2 SYGVKD. This CDR3 contains 14 residues. With V trimmed by 4 bases and J by 6 bases, 9 bases remained unmatched. CDR3 coding DNA: TGTGCCATCAGTGGGGGAGACAGGGAAGGCGAGCAGTACTTC. This translates into CAISGGDREGEQYF.

This chain uses TRBV6-5 with TRBJ2-3; 9 nucleotides match TRBD1. Unmatched junction bases numbered 6, after V lost 6 bases and J lost 5 bases. Germline values: CDR1 MNHEY, CDR2 SVGAGI. The CDR3 runs to 14 residues. CDR3 DNA sequence: TGTGCCAGCAGCACGGGACAGGGAAAAGATACGCAGTATTTT. Protein product: CASSTGQGKDTQYF.

This chain connects TRBV7-9 to TRBJ2-7, with 9 bases aligning to TRBD1. V dropped 4 bases and J dropped 3; count of bases not matched to a gene: 4. Per the germline V gene, CDR1 is SEHNR and CDR2 is FQNEAQ (reference sequence). The CDR3 is 14 residues long. In DNA, the CDR3 is TGTGCCAGCAGCTCATTGGACAGGGGCTACGAGCAGTACTTC. It specifies CASSSLDRGYEQYF.

The rearrangement links TRBV11-2 to TRBJ2-7; no reliable D call. Trimming shortened V by 0 bases and J by 8 bases, and 17 bases separated the two germline ends. Per germline, CDR1 SGHAT and CDR2 FQNNGV. This CDR3 comprises 15 residues. The CDR3 DNA sequence: TGTGCCAGCAGCTTAGAGGGTAGCCTCCGTTCCCAGCAGTACTTC. Protein sequence: CASSLEGSLRSQQYF.

The CDR3 coding sequence is TGTGCCAGCAGTGAAGCTGGCCGCACAGATACGCAGTATTTT. Protein sequence: CASSEAGRTDTQYF. The rearrangement links TRBV6-1 to TRBJ2-3; no definite D call. The CDR3 runs 14 residues. Germline CDR1 is MNHNS and CDR2 is SASEGT. V was shortened by 0 bases and J by 1 base, with 5 bases between the two germline ends.

This chain uses TRBV7-9 with TRBJ2-1; D is possibly TRBD1 (6 bases). CDR3 length: 16 amino acids. V was clipped by 1 base and J by 7 bases, with 17 bases between them. CDR1 SEHNR and CDR2 FQNEAQ come from the germline V gene (reference sequence). CDR3 bases: TGTGCCAGCAGCTTAGTAGGGCAGGGGCGTCGTAATGAGCAGTTCTTC. Encoded protein: CASSLVGQGRRNEQFF.

The chain employs TRBV11-2 and TRBJ1-3, with 7 bases lining up with TRBD1. The junction had 9 bases not matched to a gene; V was cut back by 5 bases and J by 2 bases. Germline lookup yields CDR1 SGHAT and CDR2 FQNNGV. The CDR3 consists of 16 residues. CDR3 amino acids: CASSPHRGSAGNTIYF. The CDR3 DNA reads TGTGCCAGCAGCCCACACAGGGGTTCCGCTGGAAACACCATATATTTT. The full variable domain, its missing parts supplied by reference TRBV11-2 and TRBJ1-3, is EAGVAQSPRYKIIEKRQSVAFWCNPISGHATLYWYQQILGQGPKLLIQFQNNGVVDDSQLPKDRFSAERLKGVDSTLKIQPAKLEDSAVYLCASSPHRGSAGNTIYFGEGSWLTVV.

The J gene is TRBJ1-5, the V gene TRBV27; no firm D call. The length of the CDR3 is 14 residues. Germline values: CDR1 MNHEY, CDR2 SMNVEV (reference sequence). Trimming stripped 3 bases from V and 3 bases from J, with 9 bases between. The CDR3 DNA sequence: TGTGCCAGCAGTTTCAGAGGATTCAATCAGCCCCAGCATTTT. The encoded protein is CASSFRGFNQPQHF.

The chain is built from TRBV6-1 and TRBJ2-7; 7 bases line up with TRBD2. The CDR3 is 15 residues long. Germline V gives CDR1 MNHNS, CDR2 SASEGT. The ends lost 0 bases at V and 2 bases at J; junction bases unmatched: 4. The CDR3 loop reads CASSEAQGGTYEQYF. CDR3 DNA sequence: TGTGCCAGCAGTGAAGCGCAGGGAGGGACCTACGAGCAGTACTTC.

Only a few counts were recorded for this clone. The chain is built from TRBV10-3 and TRBJ1-2; tentatively, D is TRBD1 (6 bases). This CDR3 contains 13 residues. V shed 6 bases and J shed 7 bases, with 15 bases lying between them. Germline-derived CDR1 and CDR2 are ENHRY and SYGVKD. The CDR3 DNA reads as TGTGCCATCAGCGAGATGGGGGCGGGTGGCTACACCTTC. It translates to CAISEMGAGGYTF.

The chain recombines TRBV6-5 with TRBJ2-6; D is perhaps TRBD2 (5 bases). Germline V lookup: CDR1 MNHEY, CDR2 SVGAGI. V was trimmed by 8 bases and J by 1 base, leaving 9 bases between them. The CDR3 contains 14 residues. The CDR3 region has the DNA TGTGCCAGCGGACGGGATTCTGGGGCCAACGTCCTGACTTTC. It yields the protein CASGRDSGANVLTF.

This chain uses TRBV5-1 with TRBJ1-2, with TRBD1 matching over 9 bases. The CDR3 sequence is 15 residues long. Germline V gene lookup returns CDR1 SGHRS and CDR2 YFSETQ. V gave up 1 base and J gave up 3 bases; unmatched junction bases: 4. CDR3 protein: CASSLLQGADYGYTF. CDR3 DNA: TGCGCCAGCAGCTTGTTACAGGGGGCTGACTATGGCTACACCTTC.

The chain is built from TRBV11-3 and TRBJ2-7; TRBD1 agrees at 11 bases. Per germline, CDR1 SGHNT and CDR2 YENEEA. V lost 3 bases and J lost 5; bases outside the gene matches: 3. This CDR3 spans 14 amino acids. Written as DNA, the CDR3 is TGTGCCAGCAGCTTGGGACAGGGGGGCCACGAGCAGTACTTC. This sequence encodes CASSLGQGGHEQYF.

The J gene is TRBJ2-3, the V gene TRBV3-1 (or the pseudogene TRBV3-2); TRBD2 is a possible D gene (5 bases). The CDR3 runs to 11 residues. Trimming cost V 4 bases and J 6 bases, with 5 bases left between them. Germline CDR1 reads LGHDT; CDR2 reads YNNKEL (reference sequence). CDR3: CASSREDTQYF. CDR3 coding DNA: TGTGCCAGCAGCCGGGAGGATACGCAGTATTTT.

The genes are TRBV5-6 and TRBJ1-6; D gene uncertain. The CDR3 is made up of 15 amino acids. The germline V gene encodes CDR1 SGHDT and CDR2 YYEEEE. Trimming pared 0 bases from V and 8 bases from J, leaving 12 bases between. The CDR3 protein is CASSLELGRDSPLHF. The CDR3 coding sequence is TGTGCCAGCAGCTTGGAACTAGGTCGGGATTCACCCCTCCACTTT.

The J gene is TRBJ2-7, the V gene TRBV10-3, with TRBD2 identical over 7 bases. The CDR3 sequence is 14 residues long. The V gene's germline CDR1 is ENHRY and CDR2 SYGVKD. Trimming at V came to 7 bases and at J to 4 bases, leaving 10 bases not matched to a gene. The CDR3 DNA follows: TGTGCCATCATGGCTAGCGGAGGGGAGTACGAGCAGTACTTC. This codes for CAIMASGGEYEQYF.

V usage is TRBV7-8 and J usage is TRBJ1-1; weak D call: TRBD1 (5 bases). Germline CDR1 and CDR2: SGHVS and FQNEAQ. There are 15 residues in the CDR3. V was shortened by 5 bases and J by 1 base, with 14 bases between the two germline ends. The CDR3 region is CASSRSDTTNTEAFF. The DNA for the CDR3 is TGTGCCAGCAGCCGATCGGACACGACGAACACTGAAGCTTTCTTT.

The chain has TRBV12-5 and TRBJ1-1; 7 bases line up with TRBD1. The CDR3 covers 14 residues. CDR1 and CDR2 (germline): LGHNT, FRNRAP. The J segment lost 2 bases and the V segment lost 1 base, leaving 1 base of the junction unmatched. The CDR3 reads CASGLGTGNTEAFF. The CDR3 nucleotides are TGTGCTAGTGGTTTGGGGACAGGAAACACTGAAGCTTTCTTT.

The gene calls are TRBV7-2 and TRBJ2-3; 7 bases line up with TRBD1. The CDR3 contains 14 residues. CDR1 SGHTA and CDR2 FQGNSA come from the germline V gene. After removal of 5 bases from V and 1 base from J, the junction contained 3 bases not matched to a gene. CDR3 sequence (DNA): TGTGCCAGCAGCCCTGGACAGGGCACAGATACGCAGTATTTT. This encodes CASSPGQGTDTQYF.

This chain uses TRBV3-1 (or the pseudogene TRBV3-2) with TRBJ1-6; D gene unclear. Germline lookup yields CDR1 LGHDT and CDR2 YNNKEL (reference sequence). V dropped 5 bases and J dropped 7 bases, with 18 bases sitting between them. This CDR3 has 16 amino acids. CDR3 sequence reads: CASSETGLQRNSPLHF. DNA of the CDR3: TGTGCCAGCAGCGAGACGGGTCTCCAGAGGAATTCACCCCTCCACTTT.